These 30 T cell receptor beta chains were all obtained from the same sample, sequenced in a study of identical twins. TCRdb processed the 5' RACE reads anew with MiXCR; each CDR3 protein has one entry. The sample holds about 150,000 distinct CDR3 sequences, approximately 4% seen once. Sequences were obtained from memory T cells sorted from blood. These receptors were collected from a man between 18 and 29 years old in good health.

V and J are TRBV5-1 and TRBJ2-3; D not resolved. CDR3 size: 15 residues. Trimming took off 4 bases at V and 0 bases at J, with 12 bases between the two ends. CDR1 is SGHRS, CDR2 YFSETQ, per germline. The CDR3 protein is CASSVPLLSTDTQYF. The CDR3 DNA sequence: TGCGCCAGCAGCGTACCACTACTTAGCACAGATACGCAGTATTTT.

This clonotype occurred many times. The CDR3 coding sequence is TGCGCCAGCAGCTTGGAACTCTGGAACACTGAAGCTTTCTTT. The encoded protein is CASSLELWNTEAFF. The J gene is TRBJ1-1, the V gene TRBV5-1, with D unclear. Germline CDR1 reads SGHRS; CDR2 reads YFSETQ. This CDR3 region has 14 residues. Trimming removed 0 bases from V and 1 base from J, with 7 bases in between.

Many counts were recorded for this clonotype. This sequence joins TRBV27 and TRBJ1-4; D is ambiguous. From germline, CDR1 is MNHEY and CDR2 SMNVEV (reference sequence). The CDR3 consists of 14 residues. The germline V and J ends were trimmed by 7 bases and 8 bases, with 17 bases remaining between them. CDR3 residues: CASKMLQGEEKLFF. CDR3 DNA: TGTGCCAGCAAAATGCTACAAGGAGAAGAAAAACTGTTTTTT.

This clonotype was observed at least ten times. The chain links TRBV5-5 to TRBJ1-4; D possibly corresponds to TRBD1 (6 bases). V was shortened by 1 base and J by 4 bases, with 8 bases between the two germline ends. Per germline, CDR1 SGHKS and CDR2 YYEKEE (reference sequence). This CDR3 is built from 14 residues. CDR3: CASSLTGNNEKLFF. CDR3 nucleotide sequence: TGTGCCAGCAGCTTGACAGGGAATAATGAAAAACTGTTTTTT.

This clonotype was picked up many times. CDR3 nucleotides: TGTGCCAGCAGGCCGGGAGGAACAGGGGGAAAAAGAGCTTTCTTT. This codes for CASRPGGTGGKRAFF. V gene TRBV6-1 combines with J gene TRBJ1-1, with TRBD1 identical over 8 bases. CDR3 length: 15 amino acids. Germline V lookup: CDR1 MNHNS, CDR2 SASEGT. The ends lost 6 bases at V and 10 bases at J; junction bases unmatched: 16.

This clonotype was observed many times. The V and J genes are TRBV20-1 and TRBJ2-1; TRBD2 matches 13 bases. Germline V gene lookup returns CDR1 DFQATT and CDR2 SNEGSKA (reference sequence). V shed 6 bases and J 1 base; nucleotides not matched to a gene: 9. This CDR3 has 17 amino acids. This chain's CDR3 is CSAKLAGGPGSYNEQFF. The CDR3 nucleotides are TGCAGTGCCAAACTAGCGGGAGGGCCGGGGTCCTACAATGAGCAGTTCTTC.

This clonotype was seen at least ten times. This chain connects TRBV20-1 to TRBJ2-2, with a possible D match to TRBD1 (6 bases). Trimming removed 2 bases at V and 6 bases at J, with 10 bases between. Germline CDR1 is DFQATT and CDR2 is SNEGSKA (reference sequence). The CDR3 has 13 amino acids. Here the CDR3 reads CSARRTGPGELFF. For the CDR3, the DNA is TGCAGTGCTAGACGAACAGGGCCCGGGGAGCTGTTTTTT.

This clonotype appeared a few times. The chain has TRBV7-9 and TRBJ2-4; TRBD2 matches 13 bases. The ends lost 5 bases at V and 0 bases at J; junction bases unmatched: 4. The germline CDR1 and CDR2 sequences are SEHNR and FQNEAQ (reference sequence). The CDR3 spans 17 residues. The CDR3: CASSRGLAGSAKNIQYF. CDR3 nucleotide sequence: TGTGCCAGCAGCAGGGGACTAGCGGGATCAGCCAAAAACATTCAGTACTTC.

This clonotype has ten or more counts. The V gene is TRBV12-3 or TRBV12-4, the J gene TRBJ2-3; the match to TRBD2 covers 10 bases. J gave up 5 bases and V 7 bases, and 6 bases lay outside the gene matches. This CDR3 region has 14 residues. The CDR3 reads CASILAGVGDTQYF. DNA of the CDR3: TGTGCCAGCATCCTAGCGGGGGTCGGAGATACGCAGTATTTT.

This clonotype came up many times. The chain is built from TRBV7-2 and TRBJ2-1; the D is unclear. Trimming removed 1 base at V and 4 bases at J, with 11 bases between. Germline V gene lookup returns CDR1 SGHTA and CDR2 FQGNSA. This CDR3 region has 15 residues. The CDR3 nucleotides read TGTGCCAGCAGCTTAGAGGGTGGCGAGTACAATGAGCAGTTCTTC. Protein sequence: CASSLEGGEYNEQFF.

This clonotype has ten or more counts. The chain carries TRBV10-3 and TRBJ2-3; 8 bases align to TRBD1. Germline CDR1 reads ENHRY; CDR2 reads SYGVKD. After removal of 9 bases from V and 3 bases from J, the junction contained 5 bases not matched to a gene. This CDR3 region has 13 residues. CDR3 sequence (DNA): TGTGCCATAATGACAGGGGAAACAGATACGCAGTATTTT. As protein: CAIMTGETDTQYF.

Only a few counts were recorded for this clonotype. The genes are TRBV20-1 and TRBJ2-1; 15 bases match TRBD2. Trimming took 5 bases from V and 9 from J; bases not matched to a gene: 5. The CDR3 loop spans 14 amino acids. Germline CDR1 DFQATT, CDR2 SNEGSKA (reference sequence). This chain's CDR3 is CSASGLAGGPEQFF. DNA of the CDR3: TGCAGTGCTTCAGGACTAGCGGGAGGGCCTGAGCAGTTCTTC.

This clonotype occurred many times. The chain recombines TRBV3-1 with TRBJ2-1; 13 bases match TRBD2. From germline, CDR1 is LGHDT and CDR2 YNNKEL (reference sequence). This CDR3 region has 14 residues. V was pared by 6 bases and J by 7 bases, with 3 bases of the junction left unmatched. The CDR3 coding sequence is TGTGCCAGCAGTCGGACTAGCGGGAGTAATGAGCAGTTCTTC. Translated, it gives CASSRTSGSNEQFF.

This clonotype was recorded many times. The chain joins TRBV27 to TRBJ1-1; a possible D gene is TRBD1 (5 bases). Deletions cut 4 bases from V and 0 bases from J, with 18 bases between. The CDR3 sequence is 17 residues long. Germline CDR1 is MNHEY and CDR2 is SMNVEV (reference sequence). The chain's CDR3 is CASSSTPWGGMNTEAFF. Here the CDR3 DNA reads TGTGCCAGCAGTTCCACCCCATGGGGGGGAATGAACACTGAAGCTTTCTTT.

V usage is TRBV20-1 and J usage is TRBJ2-2, with D possibly TRBD2 on 6 matching bases. Germline assignment: CDR1 DFQATT and CDR2 SNEGSKA (reference sequence). The CDR3 length is 14 residues. Trimming stripped 5 bases from V and 7 bases from J, with 17 bases between. CDR3 sequence (DNA): TGCAGTGCTTCAGCTCGGGGGTTTGGCGGGGAGCTGTTTTTT. As protein: CSASARGFGGELFF.

The rearrangement uses TRBV19 and TRBJ2-1; weak D call: TRBD2 (5 bases). The length of the CDR3 is 17 residues. The V gene lost 4 bases and the J gene lost 10 bases, with 26 bases spanning the gap. Looked up from germline, CDR1 is LNHDA and CDR2 is SQIVND (reference sequence). The CDR3 protein is CASSKPRGLQEVGEQFF. CDR3 DNA sequence: TGTGCCAGTAGTAAACCCCGTGGGCTCCAGGAGGTCGGAGAGCAGTTCTTC.

In its sample, this clonotype was seen many times. The chain's CDR3 is CSFGTQSFSNQPQHF. CDR3 nucleotide sequence: TGCAGCTTTGGGACACAGAGCTTTAGCAATCAGCCCCAGCATTTT. The chain recombines TRBV29-1 with TRBJ1-5; D perhaps matches TRBD1 (6 bases). Trimming removed 8 bases at V and 0 bases at J, with 17 bases between. The CDR3 is 15 residues long. Germline values: CDR1 SQVTM, CDR2 ANQGSEA.

Many counts were recorded for this clonotype. The V and J genes are TRBV6-2 or TRBV6-3 and TRBJ2-7, with TRBD2 matching over 7 bases. After removal of 9 bases from V and 6 bases from J, the junction contained 14 bases not matched to a gene. CDR3 length: 14 residues. Germline CDR1 MNHEY, CDR2 SVGEGT. The CDR3 loop is CASAVSGTSAEQYF. As DNA, the CDR3 is TGTGCCAGTGCCGTGAGCGGGACCTCAGCCGAGCAGTACTTC.

The sample holds a few counts of this clonotype. The J gene is TRBJ2-4, the V gene TRBV7-7; weak D call: TRBD2 (5 bases). The CDR3 has 12 amino acids. CDR1 is SSHAT, CDR2 FNYEAQ, per germline (reference sequence). V was cut by 5 bases and J by 15 bases, with 17 bases left in between. CDR3 sequence: CASSPAGPPSYF. The CDR3 DNA is TGTGCCAGCAGCCCCGCGGGTCCTCCCTCGTACTTC.

This clonotype was seen only a few times. V gene TRBV5-4 combines with J gene TRBJ2-7; D is unclear. The germline CDR1 and CDR2 sequences are SGHNT and YYREEE (reference sequence). The CDR3 totals 13 residues. V lost 1 base, J lost 5 bases, and 10 bases lay in between. CDR3 nucleotides: TGTGCCAGCAGCTTGATGGGAAATGACGAGCAGTACGTC. Protein product: CASSLMGNDEQYV.

This clonotype came up many times. The CDR3 DNA reads as TGTGCCAGCAGCCAAGTCTCCGGGGAGCTGTTTTTT. Translating gives CASSQVSGELFF. This rearrangement joins TRBV14 to TRBJ2-2; D not resolved. The CDR3 has 12 residues. Trimming pared 1 base from V and 6 bases from J, leaving 3 bases between. Germline-derived CDR1 and CDR2 are SGHDN and FVKESK.

There are a few counts of this clonotype. The CDR3 spells CASSPYASSGLGANVLTF. For the CDR3, the DNA is TGTGCCAGCAGTCCGTACGCGTCGTCGGGGCTTGGGGCCAACGTCCTGACTTTC. J is TRBJ2-6 and V is TRBV6-1, with D perhaps given as TRBD1 or TRBD2 (5 bases each). CDR3 length: 18 amino acids. Deletions cut 5 bases from V and 3 bases from J, with 20 bases between. CDR1 MNHNS and CDR2 SASEGT come from the germline V gene.

This clonotype was recorded many times. The genes are TRBV5-1 and TRBJ1-2; 11 bases are a match to TRBD1. With V trimmed by 4 bases and J by 4 bases, 6 bases remained unmatched. Per the germline V gene, CDR1 is SGHRS and CDR2 is YFSETQ. This CDR3 contains 15 residues. The CDR3 DNA is TGCGCCAGCAGCGCGCCGGGACAGGGGGTCTATGGCTACACCTTC. Its translation is CASSAPGQGVYGYTF.

This clonotype turned up a few times. This chain uses TRBV20-1 with TRBJ2-7, with D unresolved. Germline values: CDR1 DFQATT, CDR2 SNEGSKA (reference sequence). There are 11 residues in the CDR3. Trimming took off 7 bases at V and 2 bases at J, with 9 bases between the two ends. For the CDR3, the DNA is TGCAGTGTCAGCAAAGCCTACGAGCAGTACTTC. Protein: CSVSKAYEQYF.

This clonotype was recorded at least ten times. The chain couples TRBV5-1 to TRBJ1-1, with TRBD1 matching over 7 bases. This CDR3 is 16 amino acids long. Germline assignment: CDR1 SGHRS and CDR2 YFSETQ. V lost 5 bases to trimming and J lost 1 base; unmatched junction nucleotides: 11. This CDR3 is CASRTNQGGGNTEAFF. The CDR3 DNA sequence: TGCGCCAGCAGAACAAATCAGGGGGGGGGGAACACTGAAGCTTTCTTT.

This clonotype came up many times. This chain links TRBV5-1 with TRBJ2-1, with D maybe TRBD2 (6 bases). Per germline, CDR1 SGHRS and CDR2 YFSETQ. The V and J ends lost 2 bases and 8 bases respectively, with 11 bases between them. The CDR3 has 13 residues. The CDR3 protein is CASSFMSGHEQFF. CDR3 nucleotides: TGCGCCAGCAGCTTTATGAGCGGGCATGAGCAGTTCTTC.

This clonotype has ten or more counts. This rearrangement joins TRBV12-3 or TRBV12-4 to TRBJ1-3; D is unresolved. Trimming stripped 7 bases from V and 0 bases from J, with 16 bases between. The CDR3 length is 16 residues. CDR3 in DNA: TGTGCCAGCACCTGGACTGCCCTGAGCTCTGGAAACACCATATATTTT. Translating it yields CASTWTALSSGNTIYF.

This clonotype has a count of ten or more. This chain links TRBV5-1 with TRBJ2-7; 10 nucleotides align to TRBD2. The CDR3 spans 14 residues. J lost 7 bases, V lost 2 bases, and 6 bases had no gene match. In germline, CDR1 is SGHRS, CDR2 YFSETQ. The CDR3 spells CASSLAGGPGEQYF. The CDR3 DNA follows: TGCGCCAGCAGCTTAGCGGGAGGGCCGGGGGAGCAGTACTTC.

This clonotype was seen many times. The chain carries TRBV7-9 and TRBJ2-3; TRBD2 might be the D (6 bases). V gave up 4 bases and J gave up 5 bases, with 19 bases separating them. Germline CDR1 is SEHNR and CDR2 is FQNEAQ (reference sequence). The CDR3 is 16 residues long. CDR3 bases: TGTGCCAGCAGCTCCCCGCGTGGCAGGAGGGAAGATACGCAGTATTTT. It is translated as CASSSPRGRREDTQYF.

This clonotype was picked up many times. The J gene is TRBJ2-3, the V gene TRBV5-1; weak D call: TRBD2 (6 bases). V was cut by 2 bases and J by 0 bases, with 7 bases left in between. Per germline, CDR1 SGHRS and CDR2 YFSETQ. This CDR3 contains 14 residues. As DNA, the CDR3 is TGCGCCAGCAGCTTAAGCGGGAGCACAGATACGCAGTATTTT. Its translation is CASSLSGSTDTQYF.